These 29 T cell receptor beta chains came from one sample sequenced in a study of radiation and T cells in renal cell carcinoma. TCRdb keeps only in-frame clones here, not all; method: immunoSEQ multiplex PCR. The table shows about 86,000 clones, with around 85% occurring only once. Time point specified: blood 4 weeks post-SBRT, at nephrectomy. The treatment is: 15 Gy SBRT to primary tumor, nephrectomy 4 weeks later. The sample here was blood, taken from a patient whose treatment included radiotherapy and nephrectomy. The receptors were sampled from a man aged 50-59 years with renal cell carcinoma.

CDR3 region: CASSQVIKRGIEQFF. The CDR3 coding sequence is TGCGCCAGCAGCCAAGTCATCAAGCGGGGGATTGAGCAGTTCTTC. The chain combines TRBV4-3 with TRBJ2-1, with 8 bases fitting TRBD2. V shed 1 base and J 9 bases; nucleotides not matched to a gene: 8. Germline CDR1 reads LGHNA; CDR2 reads YSLEER. The CDR3 runs to 15 residues.

The CDR3 DNA reads as TGCGCCAGCAGCGGGACAAGTGGCGAGCAGTACTTC. Translation: CASSGTSGEQYF. V and J are TRBV5-1 and TRBJ2-7; tentatively, D is TRBD1 (6 bases). CDR3 length: 12 amino acids. V gave up 4 bases and J gave up 6 bases, with 11 bases separating them. Germline values: CDR1 SGHRS, CDR2 YFSETQ.

The V gene is TRBV6-6, the J gene TRBJ2-1, with 10 bases aligning to TRBD2. The junction had 12 bases not matched to a gene; V was cut back by 6 bases and J by 7 bases. The CDR3 totals 16 residues. Germline loops: CDR1 MNHNY, CDR2 SVGAGI (reference sequence). The CDR3 coding sequence is TGTGCCAGCAGAAATCGAGCGGGAGGGCCGGGGAATGAGCAGTTCTTC. It codes for CASRNRAGGPGNEQFF.

The V gene is TRBV28, the J gene TRBJ1-5; D possibly corresponds to TRBD1 (5 bases). V was pared by 5 bases and J by 3 bases, with 14 bases between. CDR1 is MDHEN, CDR2 SYDVKM, per germline. There are 15 residues in the CDR3. CDR3: CASSPAEGSNQPQHF. The CDR3 nucleotides read TGTGCCAGCAGTCCTGCTGAGGGGTCCAATCAGCCCCAGCATTTT.

This chain joins TRBV10-2 and TRBJ2-2, with 8 bases lining up with TRBD2. The CDR3 covers 22 residues. Germline CDR1 reads WSHSY; CDR2 reads SAAADI. The V segment lost 6 bases and the J segment 6 bases; nucleotides outside the gene matches: 30. CDR3 protein: CASSGPLPFGGASGGYAGELFF. The CDR3 nucleotides are TGCGCCAGCAGCGGGCCTTTGCCTTTCGGGGGGGCCTCGGGAGGATACGCCGGGGAGCTGTTTTTT.

The chain is built from TRBV19 and TRBJ2-7; 8 bases agree with TRBD2. CDR3 length: 14 amino acids. Per germline, CDR1 LNHDA and CDR2 SQIVND (reference sequence). The V and J ends lost 1 base and 12 bases, in that order; junction bases with no gene match: 11. The CDR3 spells CASSIATSGGTRYF. In DNA, the CDR3 is TGTGCCAGTAGTATAGCTACTAGCGGAGGGACACGGTACTTC.

V and J are TRBV4-2 and TRBJ1-1, with D perhaps matching TRBD1 (6 bases). Between the trimmed V and J ends, which lost 4 bases and 6 bases, there was a span of 21 bases. This CDR3 comprises 16 residues. The germline V gene encodes CDR1 LGHNA and CDR2 YNFKEQ. The CDR3 loop reads CASSLEQGSRIPEAFF. The CDR3 DNA reads TGTGCCAGCAGCCTCGAACAGGGTAGTCGTATCCCTGAAGCTTTCTTT.

The chain couples TRBV6-6 to TRBJ1-2, with D possibly matching TRBD1 (5 bases). Germline V lookup: CDR1 MNHNY, CDR2 SVGAGI (reference sequence). The V and J ends lost 2 bases and 8 bases respectively, with 9 bases between them. This CDR3 is 12 amino acids long. CDR3 DNA sequence: TGTGCCAGCAGTTACGGGACTGAAGGCTACACCTTC. This encodes CASSYGTEGYTF.

The V call is TRBV5-4, the J call TRBJ2-5; no firm D call. The length of the CDR3 is 16 residues. Looked up from germline, CDR1 is SGHNT and CDR2 is YYREEE (reference sequence). V was trimmed by 5 bases and J by 2 bases, leaving 19 bases between them. This CDR3 is CASRPSRPTTQETQYF. CDR3 bases: TGTGCCAGCAGACCCTCCCGCCCAACCACTCAAGAGACCCAGTACTTC.

The chain carries TRBV28 and TRBJ2-3; D is unclear. The germline V gene encodes CDR1 MDHEN and CDR2 SYDVKM. The CDR3 runs 15 residues. V was clipped by 2 bases and J by 2 bases, with 11 bases between them. For the CDR3, the DNA is TGTGCCAGCAGTTTACACGGAAGCAACACAGATACGCAGTATTTT. It specifies CASSLHGSNTDTQYF.

The chain combines TRBV27 with TRBJ2-7; no firm D call. This CDR3 contains 11 residues. V shed 4 bases and J shed 1 base, with 2 bases lying between them. Germline V gene lookup returns CDR1 MNHEY and CDR2 SMNVEV (reference sequence). The CDR3 bases are TGTGCCAGCAGTTCATCCTACGAGCAGTACTTC. It is translated as CASSSSYEQYF.

The J gene is TRBJ2-3, the V gene TRBV7-8; D unclear. This CDR3 contains 16 residues. Germline lookup yields CDR1 SGHVS and CDR2 FQNEAQ. V gave up 2 bases and J gave up 0 bases, with 12 bases separating them. The CDR3 nucleotides are TGTGCCAGCAGCTTAATCCGCACCGCAAGCACAGATACGCAGTATTTT. The encoded protein is CASSLIRTASTDTQYF.

This clone was seen a handful of times. This CDR3 reads CASSLADWSSLAYNEQFF. The CDR3 bases are TGTGCCAGCAGCTTAGCCGATTGGAGTAGTTTGGCCTACAATGAGCAGTTCTTC. This rearrangement joins TRBV7-9 to TRBJ2-1; D gene uncertain. CDR3 length: 18 amino acids. V was cut by 0 bases and J by 2 bases, with 17 bases left in between. Germline assignment: CDR1 SEHNR and CDR2 FQNEAQ (reference sequence).

J is TRBJ2-7 and V is TRBV7-2; TRBD2 matches at 9 bases. Germline CDR1 is SGHTA and CDR2 is FQGNSA. This CDR3 contains 15 residues. After removal of 4 bases from V and 0 bases from J, the junction contained 4 bases not matched to a gene. Written as DNA, the CDR3 is TGTGCCAGCAGCTCCCAGCGGGGGGCCTCCTACGAGCAGTACTTC. This translates into CASSSQRGASYEQYF.

The rearrangement uses TRBV29-1 and TRBJ1-1; 8 nucleotides agree with TRBD1. CDR1 and CDR2 (germline): SQVTM, ANQGSEA. V lost 7 bases and J lost 2; bases outside the gene matches: 6. This CDR3 region has 13 residues. CDR3 in DNA: TGCAGCGCTTTCGGACAGGGAAACACTGAAGCTTTCTTT. It codes for CSAFGQGNTEAFF.

This clone was seen a handful of times. The chain carries TRBV5-5 and TRBJ1-5; D unclear. This CDR3 spans 13 amino acids. Germline lookup yields CDR1 SGHKS and CDR2 YYEKEE (reference sequence). V lost 2 bases and J lost 4, with 7 bases in between. The chain's CDR3 is CASSLQLNQPQHF. CDR3 bases: TGTGCCAGCAGCTTACAACTAAATCAGCCCCAGCATTTT.

The chain employs TRBV27 and TRBJ2-2, with D unresolved. The V gene lost 2 bases and the J gene lost 6 bases, with 13 bases spanning the gap. Per the germline V gene, CDR1 is MNHEY and CDR2 is SMNVEV (reference sequence). This CDR3 has 15 amino acids. For the CDR3, the DNA is TGTGCCAGCAGTTTAAGTCGGGCCGGCGCCGGGGAGCTGTTTTTT. Translation: CASSLSRAGAGELFF.

The DNA of the CDR3 is TGTGCCAGCAGCCAAGCCCCGACTAGCGGGCGTTACAATGAGCAGTTCTTC. It yields the protein CASSQAPTSGRYNEQFF. The V gene is TRBV4-2, the J gene TRBJ2-1, with 10 bases that match TRBD2. The germline V gene has CDR1 LGHNA and CDR2 YNFKEQ. This CDR3 has 17 residues. The junction had 7 bases not matched to a gene; V was cut back by 1 base and J by 4 bases.

V usage is TRBV27 and J usage is TRBJ1-3; D is ambiguous. Germline V lookup: CDR1 MNHEY, CDR2 SMNVEV (reference sequence). V was clipped by 3 bases and J by 3 bases, with 12 bases between them. This CDR3 spans 15 amino acids. CDR3 sequence: CASSLEPGGGNTIYF. For the CDR3, the DNA is TGTGCCAGCAGTTTGGAGCCGGGTGGTGGAAACACCATATATTTT.

The gene calls are TRBV14 and TRBJ2-2; possible D gene TRBD2, 6 bases. V lost 1 base, J lost 6 bases, and 12 bases lay in between. There are 15 residues in the CDR3. Germline CDR1 reads SGHDN; CDR2 reads FVKESK. The CDR3 reads CASSQGLEEAGELFF. The CDR3 bases are TGTGCCAGCAGCCAAGGACTAGAAGAGGCCGGGGAGCTGTTTTTT.

V gene TRBV4-1 combines with J gene TRBJ1-3; D is unclear. CDR1 and CDR2 (germline): MGHRA, YSYEKL. V was cut by 4 bases and J by 4 bases, with 17 bases left in between. The CDR3 spans 16 residues. The CDR3 region has the DNA TGCGCCAGCAGCCCCAGCCTGTTAATTCAGGGAAACACCATATATTTT. It translates to CASSPSLLIQGNTIYF.

The rearrangement links TRBV9 to TRBJ2-3, with 7 bases matching TRBD2. The germline gives CDR1 SGDLS, CDR2 YYNGEE. The CDR3 spans 15 residues. V gave up 1 base and J gave up 4 bases; unmatched junction bases: 6. CDR3 in amino acids: CASSVSSGRADTQYF. The CDR3 DNA reads as TGTGCCAGCAGCGTAAGTTCAGGGAGGGCAGATACGCAGTATTTT.

CDR3 in DNA: TGTGCCAGCAGGGCCGAGACCGGGGCAGGCGAGCAGTACTTC. Its translation is CASRAETGAGEQYF. The chain joins TRBV2 to TRBJ2-7; D may be TRBD1 or TRBD2 (5 bases each). CDR1 is SNHLY and CDR2 is FYNNEI in the germline V gene. Trimming removed 6 bases at V and 6 bases at J, with 18 bases between. The CDR3 contains 14 residues.

The chain couples TRBV27 to TRBJ2-1; 7 bases map to TRBD1. The J segment lost 0 bases and the V segment lost 6 bases, leaving 5 bases of the junction unmatched. Germline V gene data show CDR1 as MNHEY and CDR2 as SMNVEV (reference sequence). CDR3 size: 15 residues. The CDR3 sequence: CASSPGQNSYNEQFF. DNA for the CDR3: TGTGCCAGCAGCCCGGGACAGAACTCCTACAATGAGCAGTTCTTC.

The gene calls are TRBV30 and TRBJ2-5; D remains unclear. TRBJ2-7 matches the DNA end more closely, so the J call is doubtful. CDR3 length equals 13 residues. Germline CDR1 is GTSNPN and CDR2 is SVGIG (reference sequence). CDR3 in DNA: TGTGCCTGGAACCAGAGGTCCGCCTACGAGCAGTACTTC. As protein: CAWNQRSAYEQYF.

The gene calls are TRBV7-2 and TRBJ1-1, with TRBD1 as a possible D gene (6 bases). V shed 1 base and J shed 8 bases, with 17 bases lying between them. The germline gives CDR1 SGHTA, CDR2 FQGNSA. The CDR3 contains 15 residues. CDR3 region: CASSLDAQGDREAFF. The CDR3 region has the DNA TGTGCCAGCAGCTTAGATGCTCAGGGTGACAGGGAAGCTTTCTTT.

The sample holds one count of this clone. The chain is built from TRBV5-1 and TRBJ2-7, with a tentative D call TRBD1 (7 bases). The CDR3 is 14 amino acids. Per the germline V gene, CDR1 is SGHRS and CDR2 is YFSETQ. Trimming stripped 4 bases from V and 3 bases from J, with 14 bases between. The CDR3 is CASSQGGDSYEQYF. CDR3 DNA sequence: TGCGCCAGCAGCCAAGGAGGGGACAGCTACGAGCAGTACTTC.

The sample holds one count of this clone. The gene calls are TRBV28 and TRBJ2-7; tentatively, D is TRBD1 (6 bases). V was shortened by 2 bases and J by 3 bases, with 11 bases between the two germline ends. This CDR3 has 14 residues. CDR1 and CDR2 (germline): MDHEN, SYDVKM. DNA for the CDR3: TGTGCCAGCAGTTTAGCCTCGGACAGCTACGAGCAGTACTTC. Translating it yields CASSLASDSYEQYF.

The chain carries TRBV4-2 and TRBJ2-3, with 12 positions matching TRBD2. J was trimmed by 5 bases and V by 7 bases; bases with no gene match: 7. CDR1 and CDR2 from the germline V gene are LGHNA and YNFKEQ. This CDR3 has 15 amino acids. The DNA for the CDR3 is TGTGCCAGCACCCTAGCGGGGGGGCTCGGAGATACGCAGTATTTT. Translation gives CASTLAGGLGDTQYF.